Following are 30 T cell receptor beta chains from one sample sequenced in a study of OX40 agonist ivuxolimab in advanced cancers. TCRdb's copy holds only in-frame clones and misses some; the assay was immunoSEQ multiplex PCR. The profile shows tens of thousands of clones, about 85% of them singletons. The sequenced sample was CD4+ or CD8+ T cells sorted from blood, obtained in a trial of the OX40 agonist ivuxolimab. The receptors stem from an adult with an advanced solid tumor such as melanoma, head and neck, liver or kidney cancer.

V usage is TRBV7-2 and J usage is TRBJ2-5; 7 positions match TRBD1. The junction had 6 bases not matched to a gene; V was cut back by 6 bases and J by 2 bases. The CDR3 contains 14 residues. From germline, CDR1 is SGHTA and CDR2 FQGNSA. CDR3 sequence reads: CASRHRDRQETQYF. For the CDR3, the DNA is TGTGCCAGCAGACACCGGGACAGACAAGAGACCCAGTACTTC.

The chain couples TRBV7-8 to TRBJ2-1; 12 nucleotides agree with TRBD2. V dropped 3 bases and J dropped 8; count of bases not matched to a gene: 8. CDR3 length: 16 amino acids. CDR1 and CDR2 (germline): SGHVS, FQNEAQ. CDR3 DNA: TGTGCCAGCAGCTTCGGGACTAGCGGGCAGCGGCATGAGCAGTTCTTC. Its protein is CASSFGTSGQRHEQFF.

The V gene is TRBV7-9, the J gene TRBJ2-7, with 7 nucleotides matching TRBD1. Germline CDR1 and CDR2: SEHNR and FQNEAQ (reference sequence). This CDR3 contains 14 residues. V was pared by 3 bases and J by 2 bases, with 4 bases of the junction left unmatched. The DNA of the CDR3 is TGTGCCAGCAGCTTTCAGGGACAGACCTACGAGCAGTACTTC. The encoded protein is CASSFQGQTYEQYF.

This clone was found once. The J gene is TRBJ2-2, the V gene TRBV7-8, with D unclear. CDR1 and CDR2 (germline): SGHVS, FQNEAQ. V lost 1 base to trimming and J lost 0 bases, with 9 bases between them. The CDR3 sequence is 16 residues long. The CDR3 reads CASSLGVVTNTGELFF. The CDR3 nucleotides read TGTGCCAGCAGCTTAGGTGTGGTGACGAACACCGGGGAGCTGTTTTTT.

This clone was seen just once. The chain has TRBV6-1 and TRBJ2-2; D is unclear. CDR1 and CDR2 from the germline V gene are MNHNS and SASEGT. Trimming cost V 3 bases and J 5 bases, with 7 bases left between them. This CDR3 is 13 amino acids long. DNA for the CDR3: TGTGCCAGCAGTGACGACGCTACCGGGGAGCTGTTTTTT. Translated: CASSDDATGELFF.

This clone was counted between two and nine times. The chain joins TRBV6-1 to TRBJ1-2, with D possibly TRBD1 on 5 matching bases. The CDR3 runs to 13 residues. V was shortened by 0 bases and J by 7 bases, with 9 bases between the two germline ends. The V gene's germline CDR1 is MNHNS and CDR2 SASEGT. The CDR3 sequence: CASSEAPGFGYTF. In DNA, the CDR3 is TGTGCCAGCAGTGAAGCGCCAGGGTTTGGCTACACCTTC.

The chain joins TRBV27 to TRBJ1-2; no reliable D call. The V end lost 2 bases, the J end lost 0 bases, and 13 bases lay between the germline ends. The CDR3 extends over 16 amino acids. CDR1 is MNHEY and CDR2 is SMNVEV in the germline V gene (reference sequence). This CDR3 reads CASSLVPPAANYGYTF. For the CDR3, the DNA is TGTGCCAGCAGTTTAGTGCCCCCGGCAGCTAACTATGGCTACACCTTC.

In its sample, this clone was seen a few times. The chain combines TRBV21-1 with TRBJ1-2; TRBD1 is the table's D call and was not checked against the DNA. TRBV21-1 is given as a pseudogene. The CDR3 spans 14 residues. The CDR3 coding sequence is TGTGCCAGCAGCTTAACCGGGACAAACTATGGCTACACCTTC. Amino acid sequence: CASSLTGTNYGYTF.

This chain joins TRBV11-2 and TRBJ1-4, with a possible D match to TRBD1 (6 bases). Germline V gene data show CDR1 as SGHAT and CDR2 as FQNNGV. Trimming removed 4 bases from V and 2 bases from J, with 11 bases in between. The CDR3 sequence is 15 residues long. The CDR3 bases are TGTGCCAGCAGCTCCAGGGGCCCGACTAATGAAAAACTGTTTTTT. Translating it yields CASSSRGPTNEKLFF.

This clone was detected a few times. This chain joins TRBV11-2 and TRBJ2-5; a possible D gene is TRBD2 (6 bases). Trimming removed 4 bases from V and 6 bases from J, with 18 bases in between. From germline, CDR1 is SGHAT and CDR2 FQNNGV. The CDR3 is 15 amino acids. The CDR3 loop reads CASSSPGLHLQTQYF. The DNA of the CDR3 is TGTGCCAGCAGCTCTCCGGGACTCCACCTCCAGACCCAGTACTTC. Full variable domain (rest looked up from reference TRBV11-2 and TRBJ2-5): EAGVAQSPRYKIIEKRQSVAFWCNPISGHATLYWYQQILGQGPKLLIQFQNNGVVDDSQLPKDRFSAERLKGVDSTLKIQPAKLEDSAVYLCASSSPGLHLQTQYFGPGTRLLVL.

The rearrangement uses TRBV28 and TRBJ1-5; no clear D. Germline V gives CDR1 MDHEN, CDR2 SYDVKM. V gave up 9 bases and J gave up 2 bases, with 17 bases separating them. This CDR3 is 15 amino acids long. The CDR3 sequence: CASINGLPGNQPQHF. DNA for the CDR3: TGTGCCAGTATTAATGGGCTACCGGGCAATCAGCCCCAGCATTTT.

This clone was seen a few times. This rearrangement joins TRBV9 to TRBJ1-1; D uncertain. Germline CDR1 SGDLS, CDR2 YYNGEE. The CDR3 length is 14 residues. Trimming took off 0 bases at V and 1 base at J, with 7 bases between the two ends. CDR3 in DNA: TGTGCCAGCAGCGTAGGGGTGGGGAACACTGAAGCTTTCTTT. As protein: CASSVGVGNTEAFF.

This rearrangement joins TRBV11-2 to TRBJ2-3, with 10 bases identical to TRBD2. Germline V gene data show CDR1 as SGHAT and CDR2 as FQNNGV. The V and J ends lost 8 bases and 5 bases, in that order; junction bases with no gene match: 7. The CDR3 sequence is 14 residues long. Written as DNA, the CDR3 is TGTGCCAGCGTGAGCGGGGGGGGGCAAGATACGCAGTATTTT. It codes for CASVSGGGQDTQYF.

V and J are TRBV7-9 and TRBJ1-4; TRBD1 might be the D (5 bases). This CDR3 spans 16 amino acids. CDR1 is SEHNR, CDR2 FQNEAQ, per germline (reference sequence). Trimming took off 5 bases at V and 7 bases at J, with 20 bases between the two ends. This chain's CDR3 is CASSPSRGVSSEKLFF. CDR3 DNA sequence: TGTGCCAGCAGCCCTAGCCGAGGGGTCTCTAGTGAAAAACTGTTTTTT.

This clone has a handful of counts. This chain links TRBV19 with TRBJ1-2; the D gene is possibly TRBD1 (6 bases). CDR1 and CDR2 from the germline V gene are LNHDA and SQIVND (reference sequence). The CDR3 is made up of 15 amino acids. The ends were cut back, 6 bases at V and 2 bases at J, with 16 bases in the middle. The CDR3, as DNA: TGTGCCAGTAGGACAGGTGGTGACAGGAACTATGGCTACACCTTC. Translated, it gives CASRTGGDRNYGYTF. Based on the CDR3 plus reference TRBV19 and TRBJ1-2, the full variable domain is DGGITQSPKYLFRKEGQNVTLSCEQNLNHDAMYWYRQDPGQGLRLIYYSQIVNDFQKGDIAEGYSVSREKKESFPLTVTSAQKNPTAFYLCASRTGGDRNYGYTFGSGTRLTVV.

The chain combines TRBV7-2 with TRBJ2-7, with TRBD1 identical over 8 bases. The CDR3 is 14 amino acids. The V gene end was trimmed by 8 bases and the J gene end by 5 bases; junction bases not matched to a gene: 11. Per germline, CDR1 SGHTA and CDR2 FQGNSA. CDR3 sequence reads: CASGDRGRADEQYF. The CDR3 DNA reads TGTGCCAGCGGAGACAGGGGCAGAGCGGACGAGCAGTACTTC.

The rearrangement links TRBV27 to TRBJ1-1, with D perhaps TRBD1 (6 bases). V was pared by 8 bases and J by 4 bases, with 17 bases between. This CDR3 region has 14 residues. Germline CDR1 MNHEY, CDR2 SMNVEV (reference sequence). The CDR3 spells CASFPRGGSTEAFF. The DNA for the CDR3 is TGTGCCAGCTTCCCTAGGGGGGGTTCCACTGAAGCTTTCTTT.

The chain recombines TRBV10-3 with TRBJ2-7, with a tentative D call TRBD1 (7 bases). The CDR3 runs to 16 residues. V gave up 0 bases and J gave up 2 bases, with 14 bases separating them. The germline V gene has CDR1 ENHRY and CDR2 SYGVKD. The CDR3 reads CAISESGQGGTYEQYF. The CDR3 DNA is TGTGCCATCAGTGAGTCGGGTCAGGGGGGCACCTACGAGCAGTACTTC.

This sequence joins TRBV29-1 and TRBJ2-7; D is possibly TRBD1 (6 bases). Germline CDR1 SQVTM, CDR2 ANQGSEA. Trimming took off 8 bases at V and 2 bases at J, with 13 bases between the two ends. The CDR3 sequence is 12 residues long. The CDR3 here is CSIEQGTYEQYF. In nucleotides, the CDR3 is TGCAGCATAGAACAGGGAACCTACGAGCAGTACTTC.

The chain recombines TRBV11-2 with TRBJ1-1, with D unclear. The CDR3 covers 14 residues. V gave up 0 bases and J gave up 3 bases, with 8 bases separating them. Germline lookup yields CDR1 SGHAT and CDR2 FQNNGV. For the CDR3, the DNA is TGTGCCAGCAGCTTAGAGTGGGGATACACTGAAGCTTTCTTT. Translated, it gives CASSLEWGYTEAFF. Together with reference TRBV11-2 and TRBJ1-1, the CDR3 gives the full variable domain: EAGVAQSPRYKIIEKRQSVAFWCNPISGHATLYWYQQILGQGPKLLIQFQNNGVVDDSQLPKDRFSAERLKGVDSTLKIQPAKLEDSAVYLCASSLEWGYTEAFFGQGTRLTVV.

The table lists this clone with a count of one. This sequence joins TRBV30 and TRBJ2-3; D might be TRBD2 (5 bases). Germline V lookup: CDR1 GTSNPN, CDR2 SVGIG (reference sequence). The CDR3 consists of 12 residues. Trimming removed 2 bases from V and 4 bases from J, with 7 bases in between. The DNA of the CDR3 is TGTGCCTGGAGTCAAGCGGCAGATACGCAGTATTTT. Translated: CAWSQAADTQYF.

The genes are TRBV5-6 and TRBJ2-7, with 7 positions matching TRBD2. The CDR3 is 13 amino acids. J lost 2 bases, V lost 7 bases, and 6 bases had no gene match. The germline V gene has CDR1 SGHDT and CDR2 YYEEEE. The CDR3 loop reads CASLGGGTYEQYF. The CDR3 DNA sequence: TGTGCCAGCCTGGGGGGAGGGACCTACGAGCAGTACTTC.

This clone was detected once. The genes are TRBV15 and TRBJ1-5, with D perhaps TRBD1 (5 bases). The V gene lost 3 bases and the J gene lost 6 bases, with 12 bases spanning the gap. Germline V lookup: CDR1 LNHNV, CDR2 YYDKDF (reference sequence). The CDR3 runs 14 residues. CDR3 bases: TGTGCCACCAGCAGGGAATCTGGGGGTCAGCCCCAGCATTTT. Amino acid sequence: CATSRESGGQPQHF.

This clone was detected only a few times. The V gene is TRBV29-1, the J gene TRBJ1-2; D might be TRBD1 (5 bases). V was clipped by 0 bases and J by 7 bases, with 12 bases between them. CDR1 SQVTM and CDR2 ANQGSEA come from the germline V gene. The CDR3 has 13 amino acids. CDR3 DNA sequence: TGCAGCGTTGAAGATCACGCGGGGGTTGGCTACACCTTC. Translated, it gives CSVEDHAGVGYTF. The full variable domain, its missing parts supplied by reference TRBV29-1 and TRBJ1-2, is SAVISQKPSRDICQRGTSLTIQCQVDSQVTMMFWYRQQPGQSLTLIATANQGSEATYESGFVIDKFPISRPNLTFSTLTVSNMSPEDSSIYLCSVEDHAGVGYTFGSGTRLTVV.

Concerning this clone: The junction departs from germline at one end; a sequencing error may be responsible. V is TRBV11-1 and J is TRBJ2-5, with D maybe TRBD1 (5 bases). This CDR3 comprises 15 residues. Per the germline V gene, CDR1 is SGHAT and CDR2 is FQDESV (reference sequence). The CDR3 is CASSLRRGGEEPQYF. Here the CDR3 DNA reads TGTGCCAGCAGCTTGCGAAGGGGTGGGGAAGAGCCCCAGTACTTC.

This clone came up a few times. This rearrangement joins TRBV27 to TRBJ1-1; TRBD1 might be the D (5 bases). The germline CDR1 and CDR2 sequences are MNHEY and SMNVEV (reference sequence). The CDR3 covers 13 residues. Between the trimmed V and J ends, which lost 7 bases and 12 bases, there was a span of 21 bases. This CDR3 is CASTSLGAKLSFF. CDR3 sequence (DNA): TGTGCCAGCACCTCCCTCGGGGCCAAATTGTCTTTCTTT.

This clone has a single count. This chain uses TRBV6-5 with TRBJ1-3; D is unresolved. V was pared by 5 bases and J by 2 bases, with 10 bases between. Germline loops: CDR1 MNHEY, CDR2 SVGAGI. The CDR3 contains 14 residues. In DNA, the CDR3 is TGTGCCAGCAGTGAAGGATGGCCTGGAAACACCATATATTTT. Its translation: CASSEGWPGNTIYF.

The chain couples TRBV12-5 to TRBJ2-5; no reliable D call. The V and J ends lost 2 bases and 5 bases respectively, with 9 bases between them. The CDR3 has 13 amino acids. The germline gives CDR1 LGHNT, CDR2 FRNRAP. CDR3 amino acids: CASGLSGTETQYF. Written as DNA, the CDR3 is TGTGCTAGTGGTTTGTCAGGTACTGAGACCCAGTACTTC.

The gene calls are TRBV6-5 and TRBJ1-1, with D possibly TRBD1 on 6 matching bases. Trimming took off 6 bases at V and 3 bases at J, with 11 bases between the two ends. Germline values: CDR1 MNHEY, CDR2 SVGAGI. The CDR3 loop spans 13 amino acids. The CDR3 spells CASRGGGDTEAFF. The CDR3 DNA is TGTGCCAGCAGAGGAGGGGGGGACACTGAAGCTTTCTTT.

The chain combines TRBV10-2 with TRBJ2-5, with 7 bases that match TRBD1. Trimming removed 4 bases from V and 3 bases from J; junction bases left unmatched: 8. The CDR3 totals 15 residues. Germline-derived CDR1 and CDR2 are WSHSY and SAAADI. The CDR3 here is CASSVQQGREETQYF. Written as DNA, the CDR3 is TGCGCCAGCAGTGTCCAACAGGGGAGAGAAGAGACCCAGTACTTC.